This TCR beta chain was captured by sequencing in a study of blood T cell repertoires in COVID-19. The CDR3 extends over 16 amino acids. Germline V gene lookup returns CDR1 SGHAT and CDR2 FQNNGV. Trimming took 5 bases from V and 9 from J, leaving 20 bases between them. Method: immunoSEQ multiplex PCR; TCRdb's copy keeps in-frame clones and lacks some. The table has roughly 260,000 clones, approximately 89% seen once. Sequenced: peripheral blood. This chain connects TRBV11-2 to TRBJ1-6; the D gene is possibly TRBD1 (6 bases). This clonotype originated in a man in his forties or fifties who had recovered from COVID-19. This CDR3 is CASSPQVGGRGSPLHF. In DNA form, the CDR3 reads TGTGCCAGCAGCCCCCAGGTTGGGGGCCGGGGTTCACCCCTCCACTTT. Combining the CDR3 with reference TRBV11-2 and TRBJ1-6 gives the whole variable domain EAGVAQSPRYKIIEKRQSVAFWCNPISGHATLYWYQQILGQGPKLLIQFQNNGVVDDSQLPKDRFSAERLKGVDSTLKIQPAKLEDSAVYLCASSPQVGGRGSPLHFGNGTRLTVT.